The rows below give T cell receptor beta chains drawn from one sample of a study of OX40 agonist ivuxolimab in advanced cancers. The method was immunoSEQ multiplex PCR; TCRdb's version includes in-frame clones alone and lacks a portion of them. The data hold about 120,000 clones, with roughly 89% observed a single time. Specimen: CD4+ or CD8+ T cells sorted from blood, collected in a trial of the OX40 agonist ivuxolimab. Receptors originate from an adult with an advanced solid tumor such as melanoma, head and neck, liver or kidney cancer. Both conserved end residues are part of each CDR3. D genes are given only for firm matches. The size field is filled for only some rows; it gives once, few, many or a size class.

V: TRBV5-4
D: NA
size: NA
J: TRBJ2-5
CDR3: CASSFGGASSQETQYF
DNA: TGTGCCAGCAGCTTCGGAGGAGCGAGTAGCCAAGAGACCCAGTACTTC

V: TRBV19
D: TRBD1
size: NA
J: TRBJ1-1
CDR3: CASRTGRNTEAFF
DNA: TGTGCCAGTAGGACAGGGAGAAACACTGAAGCTTTCTTT

V: TRBV7-2
D: NA
size: NA
J: TRBJ1-2
CDR3: CASSGSGPYGYTF
DNA: TGTGCCAGCAGCGGGTCAGGCCCCTATGGCTACACCTTC

V: TRBV27
D: NA
size: NA
J: TRBJ1-5
CDR3: CASSLRASNQPQHF
DNA: TGTGCCAGCAGTTTAAGGGCATCAAATCAGCCCCAGCATTTT

V: TRBV25-1
D: NA
size: NA
J: TRBJ1-4
CDR3: CASSGLTSGDEKLFF
DNA: TGTGCCAGCAGTGGACTGACATCCGGCGATGAAAAACTGTTTTTT

V: TRBV4-3
D: NA
size: NA
J: TRBJ2-7
CDR3: CASSLDYSAEQYF
DNA: TGCGCCAGCAGCCTAGACTACTCGGCCGAGCAGTACTTC

V: TRBV30
D: NA
size: NA
J: TRBJ2-2
CDR3: CAWSRVRNTGELFF
DNA: TGTGCCTGGAGCAGGGTCAGAAACACCGGGGAGCTGTTTTTT

V: TRBV19
D: NA
size: NA
J: TRBJ1-1
CDR3: CASRGKDGGLDTEAFF
DNA: TGTGCCAGTCGGGGAAAAGACGGGGGCTTGGACACTGAAGCTTTCTTT

V: TRBV30
D: TRBD2
size: NA
J: TRBJ2-3
CDR3: CAWSLSGMHTQYF
DNA: TGTGCCTGGAGCTTGAGCGGGATGCATACGCAGTATTTT

V: TRBV27
D: TRBD1
size: NA
J: TRBJ2-2
CDR3: CASSFRQGVNTGELFF
DNA: TGTGCCAGCAGTTTTAGACAGGGAGTGAACACCGGGGAGCTGTTTTTT

V: TRBV6-1
D: NA
size: NA
J: TRBJ2-7
CDR3: CASSEDVYEQYF
DNA: TGTGCCAGCAGTGAAGATGTGTACGAGCAGTACTTC

V: TRBV7-8
D: NA
size: NA
J: TRBJ1-3
CDR3: CASSLDNSGNTIYF
DNA: TGTGCCAGCAGCCTCGACAACTCTGGAAACACCATATATTTT

V: TRBV5-4
D: NA
size: NA
J: TRBJ2-7
CDR3: CASSSRKGGTYEQYF
DNA: TGTGCCAGCAGTTCTCGGAAGGGCGGAACCTACGAGCAGTACTTC

V: TRBV4-1
D: TRBD1
size: NA
J: TRBJ2-1
CDR3: CASSRPGQSSYNEQFF
DNA: TGCGCCAGCAGCCGCCCGGGACAGAGCTCCTACAATGAGCAGTTCTTC

V: TRBV11-1
D: NA
size: NA
J: TRBJ2-7
CDR3: CASSLGNLDHEQYF
DNA: TGTGCCAGCAGCTTAGGTAACCTCGACCACGAGCAGTACTTC

V: TRBV7-6
D: NA
size: NA
J: TRBJ2-7
CDR3: CASSGTTGPYEQYF
DNA: TGTGCCAGCAGCGGAACGACGGGCCCCTACGAGCAGTACTTC

V: TRBV5-1
D: NA
size: NA
J: TRBJ1-2
CDR3: CASSLAVTEPHGYTF
DNA: TGCGCCAGCAGCTTGGCCGTGACAGAACCCCACGGCTACACCTTC

V: TRBV18
D: NA
size: NA
J: TRBJ1-2
CDR3: CASSPGGSDYGYTF
DNA: TGTGCCAGCTCACCAGGAGGGTCGGACTATGGCTACACCTTC

V: TRBV7-3
D: NA
size: NA
J: TRBJ1-1
CDR3: CASSLMAGAGTEAFF
DNA: TGTGCCAGCAGCTTAATGGCAGGGGCAGGGACTGAAGCTTTCTTT

V: TRBV5-6
D: NA
size: NA
J: TRBJ1-4
CDR3: CASSLGQLNEKLFF
DNA: TGTGCCAGCAGCTTGGGACAGCTCAATGAAAAACTGTTTTTT

V: TRBV6-1
D: TRBD2
size: NA
J: TRBJ2-1
CDR3: CASIYSTSDEQFF
DNA: TGTGCCAGCATCTACTCGACTAGCGATGAGCAGTTCTTC

V: TRBV5-1
D: NA
size: NA
J: TRBJ1-4
CDR3: CASSFQGPSNEKLFF
DNA: TGCGCCAGCAGCTTCCAGGGCCCTTCTAATGAAAAACTGTTTTTT

V: TRBV15
D: NA
size: NA
J: TRBJ2-5
CDR3: CATSRDRYNQETQYF
DNA: TGTGCCACCAGCAGAGATCGGTACAACCAAGAGACCCAGTACTTC

V: TRBV5-1
D: NA
size: once
J: TRBJ2-7
CDR3: CASSLVRSYEQYF
DNA: TGCGCCAGCAGCTTGGTAAGGTCCTACGAGCAGTACTTC

V: TRBV20-1
D: NA
size: NA
J: TRBJ2-7
CDR3: CSASLRDEQYF
DNA: TGCAGTGCTAGTCTCCGGGACGAGCAGTACTTC

V: TRBV6-5
D: NA
size: NA
J: TRBJ1-1
CDR3: CASSYPGGLNTEAFF
DNA: TGTGCCAGCAGTTACCCCGGGGGGTTGAACACTGAAGCTTTCTTT

V: TRBV28
D: TRBD1
size: NA
J: TRBJ1-2
CDR3: CASSLWAGGYGYTF
DNA: TGTGCCAGCAGTTTATGGGCAGGGGGTTATGGCTACACCTTC

V: TRBV19
D: NA
size: NA
J: TRBJ2-2
CDR3: CASSMRVADTGELFF
DNA: TGTGCCAGTAGTATGAGGGTAGCGGACACCGGGGAGCTGTTTTTT

V: TRBV5-4
D: NA
size: NA
J: TRBJ1-6
CDR3: CASSLDGRHNSPLHF
DNA: TGTGCCAGCAGCTTGGACGGGAGGCATAATTCACCCCTCCACTTT

V: TRBV9
D: TRBD2
size: NA
J: TRBJ2-3
CDR3: CASTTSPGGQLGDTQYF
DNA: TGTGCCAGCACCACTAGCCCGGGGGGGCAACTCGGAGATACGCAGTATTTT

V: TRBV5-1
D: TRBD1
size: NA
J: TRBJ1-1
CDR3: CASSGDRGVITEAFF
DNA: TGCGCCAGCAGCGGAGACAGGGGAGTAATCACTGAAGCTTTCTTT

V: TRBV6-6
D: NA
size: NA
J: TRBJ1-1
CDR3: CASSYFQGTEAFF
DNA: TGTGCCAGCAGTTACTTCCAGGGGACTGAAGCTTTCTTT

V: TRBV6-6
D: TRBD1
size: NA
J: TRBJ2-2
CDR3: CASSYRTGSDTGELFF
DNA: TGTGCCAGCAGTTACCGGACAGGGTCAGACACCGGGGAGCTGTTTTTT

V: TRBV28
D: TRBD1
size: once
J: TRBJ2-7
CDR3: CASRGTGTDEQYF
DNA: TGTGCCAGCAGAGGGACAGGAACCGACGAGCAGTACTTC

V: TRBV7-9
D: NA
size: few
J: TRBJ1-2
CDR3: CASSSGQRRQIIYGYTF
DNA: TGTGCCAGCAGCTCGGGACAACGACGACAGATAATCTATGGCTACACCTTC

V: TRBV29-1
D: NA
size: NA
J: TRBJ1-5
CDR3: CSVVFEGDSNQPQHF
DNA: TGCAGCGTCGTCTTTGAGGGTGACTCAAATCAGCCCCAGCATTTT

V: TRBV7-9
D: NA
size: NA
J: TRBJ2-3
CDR3: CASSLGGGAWTDTQYF
DNA: TGTGCCAGCAGCTTAGGTGGGGGGGCATGGACAGATACGCAGTATTTT

V: TRBV27
D: TRBD1
size: NA
J: TRBJ2-3
CDR3: CASSAKLPGQGFPDTQYF
DNA: TGTGCCAGCAGTGCGAAACTACCGGGACAGGGGTTCCCAGATACGCAGTATTTT

V: TRBV9
D: NA
size: once
J: TRBJ2-7
CDR3: CASSVGGSAIPYEQYF
DNA: TGTGCCAGCAGCGTAGGAGGGAGTGCGATACCCTACGAGCAGTACTTC

V: TRBV7-2
D: NA
size: NA
J: TRBJ1-1
CDR3: CASSLEGRTFF
DNA: TGTGCCAGCAGCCTAGAGGGAAGGACTTTCTTT

V: TRBV27
D: TRBD2
size: once
J: TRBJ2-7
CDR3: CASSSGLVDYEQYF
DNA: TGTGCCAGCAGTTCGGGACTAGTTGACTACGAGCAGTACTTC